This TCR beta chain was identified during a study of cytomegalovirus exposure and HLA in healthy donors. With 2 bases clipped from V and 5 bases from J, the junction kept 4 bases outside the gene matches. The CDR3 runs 14 residues. The germline gives CDR1 SGHVS, CDR2 FQNEAQ. The repertoire was sequenced with immunoSEQ multiplex PCR; TCRdb's copy has only in-frame clones and lacks some. The sample has some 170,000 clones, around 85% seen once. The sample consisted of PBMCs. This clonotype was sampled from a man aged 25-45 years in good health and CMV-seropositive. The chain carries TRBV7-8 and TRBJ1-2; 8 bases map to TRBD1. The CDR3 region is CASSLTQGAYGYTF. In DNA, the CDR3 is TGTGCCAGCAGCTTAACCCAGGGGGCTTATGGCTACACCTTC.